Shown below are 22 T cell receptor beta chains from a single sample sequenced in a study of blood T cell repertoires in COVID-19. Data came from immunoSEQ multiplex PCR; TCRdb stores just in-frame clones and leaves some out. The table has 95,000 to 150,000 clones, around 90% seen once. Sequenced: peripheral blood. The source is a man aged 50 or older with COVID-19, enrolled during active disease.

This sequence joins TRBV9 and TRBJ2-2; TRBD2 matches at 9 bases. Germline CDR1 and CDR2: SGDLS and YYNGEE. J lost 0 bases, V lost 4 bases, and 13 bases had no gene match. The CDR3 covers 19 residues. The chain's CDR3 is CASSPVGSRLAANTGELFF. CDR3 bases: TGTGCCAGCAGCCCCGTAGGTAGTAGACTAGCGGCGAACACCGGGGAGCTGTTTTTT.

The chain links TRBV28 to TRBJ2-7; possibly TRBD2 for D (6 bases). The CDR3 is 14 amino acids. The germline V gene has CDR1 MDHEN and CDR2 SYDVKM. Deletions cut 5 bases from V and 6 bases from J, with 17 bases between. The CDR3 loop reads CASSLSGGRGEQYF. The CDR3 DNA reads as TGTGCCAGCAGTCTCTCAGGAGGGAGAGGCGAGCAGTACTTC. Full variable domain (outside the CDR3, taken from reference TRBV28 and TRBJ2-7): DVKVTQSSRYLVKRTGEKVFLECVQDMDHENMFWYRQDPGLGLRLIYFSYDVKMKEKGDIPEGYSVSREKKERFSLILESASTNQTSMYLCASSLSGGRGEQYFGPGTRLTVT.

This chain joins TRBV7-3 and TRBJ2-2; the D gene is possibly TRBD2 (5 bases). The length of the CDR3 is 15 residues. Trimming shortened V by 1 base and J by 2 bases, and 8 bases separated the two germline ends. Germline V gene lookup returns CDR1 SGHTA and CDR2 FQGTGA. CDR3 sequence: CASSLSPGNTGELFF. Here the CDR3 DNA reads TGTGCCAGCAGCTTAAGTCCGGGAAACACCGGGGAGCTGTTTTTT. The variable domain in full, with the rest retrieved from reference TRBV7-3 and TRBJ2-2, is GAGVSQTPSNKVTEKGKYVELRCDPISGHTALYWYRQSLGQGPEFLIYFQGTGAADDSGLPNDRFFAVRPEGSVSTLKIQRTERGDSAVYLCASSLSPGNTGELFFGEGSRLTVL.

This sequence joins TRBV19 and TRBJ2-2; 10 nucleotides line up with TRBD2. Germline CDR1 reads LNHDA; CDR2 reads SQIVND (reference sequence). The CDR3 runs 14 residues. V was clipped by 7 bases and J by 6 bases; unmatched bases: 5. The CDR3 sequence is CASISSGSPGELFF. The CDR3 bases are TGTGCCAGTATCTCTAGCGGGAGCCCCGGGGAGCTGTTTTTT.

This clone showed up just once. The chain uses TRBV19 and TRBJ2-1; 8 nucleotides match TRBD2. CDR3 length equals 18 residues. Trimming took 6 bases from V and 0 from J; bases not matched to a gene: 13. The germline V gene has CDR1 LNHDA and CDR2 SQIVND (reference sequence). The CDR3 DNA reads TGTGCCAGTAGAACCCTAGCGGGCTTCTCCGGCTCCTACAATGAGCAGTTCTTC. It yields the protein CASRTLAGFSGSYNEQFF.

The V call is TRBV6-1, the J call TRBJ2-1; TRBD2 matches 10 bases. The CDR3 extends over 16 amino acids. Germline V gene lookup returns CDR1 MNHNS and CDR2 SASEGT. Germline trimming cut 4 bases from V and 7 bases from J; bases unmatched to any gene: 10. For the CDR3, the DNA is TGTGCCAGCAGTGTACTAAGCGGGAGGGCCGGTAATGAGCAGTTCTTC. It yields the protein CASSVLSGRAGNEQFF.

The chain links TRBV28 to TRBJ1-2; TRBD1 matches 8 bases. In germline, CDR1 is MDHEN, CDR2 SYDVKM. J was trimmed by 0 bases and V by 4 bases; bases with no gene match: 7. The CDR3 has 16 residues. In DNA, the CDR3 is TGTGCCAGCAGTTCTGGACAGGGTTTAACTAACTATGGCTACACCTTC. Translating it yields CASSSGQGLTNYGYTF.

This chain joins TRBV19 and TRBJ2-7, with D perhaps TRBD2 (5 bases). The germline V and J ends were trimmed by 3 bases and 0 bases, with 12 bases remaining between them. From germline, CDR1 is LNHDA and CDR2 SQIVND (reference sequence). The CDR3 runs 15 residues. The CDR3 sequence: CASSISPEGSYEQYF. The DNA for the CDR3 is TGTGCCAGTAGTATCAGCCCTGAGGGCTCCTACGAGCAGTACTTC.

V is TRBV5-5 and J is TRBJ2-5; 8 positions match TRBD1. V was pared by 6 bases and J by 2 bases, with 6 bases of the junction left unmatched. The germline CDR1 and CDR2 sequences are SGHKS and YYEKEE (reference sequence). This CDR3 is built from 14 residues. In DNA form, the CDR3 reads TGTGCCAGCACCAAAAGACAGGGGCAAGAGACCCAGTACTTC. Protein: CASTKRQGQETQYF.

Concerning this clone itself: Because the CDR3 is missing its conserved closing phenylalanine or tryptophan, this is likely a read error. The DNA is left out, because the CDR3 cannot be placed on it with certainty; the CDR3 is given as TCRdb lists it. The chain uses TRBV4-1 and TRBJ2-7; the table's D call, TRBD1, has no DNA check behind it. The CDR3 spans 8 amino acids, including both terminal residues. Per germline, CDR1 MGHRA and CDR2 YSYEKL. The CDR3: CASSQVGD.

V usage is TRBV5-1 and J usage is TRBJ1-1, with TRBD1 matching over 11 bases. Germline CDR1 SGHRS, CDR2 YFSETQ. This CDR3 is built from 15 residues. J was trimmed by 4 bases and V by 4 bases; bases with no gene match: 6. CDR3 amino acids: CASSQVGQGATEAFF. The CDR3 coding sequence is TGCGCCAGCAGCCAGGTTGGACAGGGGGCCACTGAAGCTTTCTTT. Looking up the rest from reference TRBV5-1 and TRBJ1-1 gives the full variable domain: KAGVTQTPRYLIKTRGQQVTLSCSPISGHRSVSWYQQTPGQGLQFLFEYFSETQRNKGNFPGRFSGRQFSNSRSEMNVSTLELGDSALYLCASSQVGQGATEAFFGQGTRLTVV.

The CDR3 is CAISAVDLREGTGELFF. As DNA, the CDR3 is TGTGCCATCAGTGCCGTGGATCTGAGGGAGGGGACCGGGGAGCTGTTTTTT. The chain carries TRBV10-3 and TRBJ2-2, with 7 bases matching TRBD2. The ends lost 4 bases at V and 5 bases at J; junction bases unmatched: 13. Germline loops: CDR1 ENHRY, CDR2 SYGVKD. The CDR3 length is 17 residues.

V is TRBV18 and J is TRBJ2-7; 10 bases map to TRBD2. With V trimmed by 1 base and J by 5 bases, 11 bases remained unmatched. The germline V gene has CDR1 KGHSH and CDR2 LQKENI. There are 17 residues in the CDR3. The CDR3 loop reads CASSPRPSGRIVDEQYF. CDR3 sequence (DNA): TGTGCCAGCTCACCACGGCCTAGCGGGAGAATAGTGGACGAGCAGTACTTC.

CDR3 sequence reads: CASSLISTGGRSKDTQYF. For the CDR3, the DNA is TGTGCCAGCAGTTTAATTTCGACAGGGGGCCGGTCAAAAGATACGCAGTATTTT. This chain joins TRBV27 and TRBJ2-3, with TRBD1 matching over 10 bases. Germline V CDR1 and CDR2: MNHEY, SMNVEV (reference sequence). J lost 5 bases, V lost 2 bases, and 13 bases had no gene match. CDR3 length: 18 amino acids.

The chain has TRBV4-2 and TRBJ2-3; TRBD2 might be the D (6 bases). Germline V lookup: CDR1 LGHNA, CDR2 YNFKEQ. V was trimmed by 1 base and J by 4 bases, leaving 9 bases between them. The CDR3 runs 14 residues. CDR3 protein: CASSQAGGADTQYF. Here the CDR3 DNA reads TGTGCCAGCAGCCAAGCCGGGGGAGCAGATACGCAGTATTTT.

The rearrangement uses TRBV2 and TRBJ2-2, with D possibly matching TRBD2 (6 bases). The CDR3 spans 14 residues. Trimming left V 5 bases short and J 3 bases short, with 10 bases between. The V gene's germline CDR1 is SNHLY and CDR2 FYNNEI. The CDR3 region has the DNA TGTGCCAGCAGTAACTGGAGGGACACCGGGGAGCTGTTTTTT. This sequence encodes CASSNWRDTGELFF.

The V gene is TRBV19, the J gene TRBJ1-4; 10 bases align to TRBD1. The ends lost 3 bases at V and 7 bases at J; junction bases unmatched: 2. CDR1 LNHDA and CDR2 SQIVND come from the germline V gene (reference sequence). CDR3 length: 14 amino acids. The CDR3 bases are TGTGCCAGTAGTATGGGACAGGGGTTTGAAAAACTGTTTTTT. Translating it yields CASSMGQGFEKLFF.

The chain links TRBV20-1 to TRBJ1-2; maybe TRBD1 (6 bases). The CDR3 totals 11 residues. Trimming took off 3 bases at V and 5 bases at J, with 7 bases between the two ends. Germline V CDR1 and CDR2: DFQATT, SNEGSKA (reference sequence). CDR3 sequence (DNA): TGCAGTGCTAGGGACAGTTATGGCTACACCTTC. Protein sequence: CSARDSYGYTF.

The chain has TRBV15 and TRBJ1-2, with TRBD1 identical over 7 bases. This CDR3 region has 14 residues. Germline V lookup: CDR1 LNHNV, CDR2 YYDKDF (reference sequence). J was trimmed by 8 bases and V by 3 bases; bases with no gene match: 9. CDR3 in amino acids: CATSRDRSAWGYTF. The CDR3 DNA follows: TGTGCCACCAGCAGGGACAGGAGCGCTTGGGGCTACACCTTC.

This clone was picked up a small number of times. This chain connects TRBV5-1 to TRBJ1-2, with a possible D match to TRBD1 (6 bases). The CDR3 contains 15 residues. Germline V lookup: CDR1 SGHRS, CDR2 YFSETQ. Trimming removed 0 bases at V and 2 bases at J, with 11 bases between. The CDR3 loop is CASSLVLGTNYGYTF. The CDR3 DNA reads as TGCGCCAGCAGCTTGGTTTTGGGGACAAACTATGGCTACACCTTC.

CDR3 DNA: TGTGCCAGCAGCTTAAGGGGGGTACTAGCGGGAACGGGGTCCTACAATGAGCAGTTCTTC. Protein: CASSLRGVLAGTGSYNEQFF. V and J are TRBV7-3 and TRBJ2-1; 10 positions match TRBD2. Germline V gives CDR1 SGHTA, CDR2 FQGTGA. V shed 1 base, J shed 1 base, and the junction held 13 bases outside the gene matches. This CDR3 is 20 amino acids long. Variable domain in full (rest from reference TRBV7-3 and TRBJ2-1): GAGVSQTPSNKVTEKGKYVELRCDPISGHTALYWYRQSLGQGPEFLIYFQGTGAADDSGLPNDRFFAVRPEGSVSTLKIQRTERGDSAVYLCASSLRGVLAGTGSYNEQFFGPGTRLTVL.

This clone has a handful of counts. The V call is TRBV28, the J call TRBJ1-2, with a possible D match to TRBD1 (6 bases). The CDR3 is 15 residues long. Germline values: CDR1 MDHEN, CDR2 SYDVKM. The V and J ends lost 4 bases and 4 bases respectively, with 16 bases between them. CDR3 DNA sequence: TGTGCCAGCAGTTCCGGACAGCCGTCGGGCTATGGCTACACCTTC. It yields the protein CASSSGQPSGYGYTF.